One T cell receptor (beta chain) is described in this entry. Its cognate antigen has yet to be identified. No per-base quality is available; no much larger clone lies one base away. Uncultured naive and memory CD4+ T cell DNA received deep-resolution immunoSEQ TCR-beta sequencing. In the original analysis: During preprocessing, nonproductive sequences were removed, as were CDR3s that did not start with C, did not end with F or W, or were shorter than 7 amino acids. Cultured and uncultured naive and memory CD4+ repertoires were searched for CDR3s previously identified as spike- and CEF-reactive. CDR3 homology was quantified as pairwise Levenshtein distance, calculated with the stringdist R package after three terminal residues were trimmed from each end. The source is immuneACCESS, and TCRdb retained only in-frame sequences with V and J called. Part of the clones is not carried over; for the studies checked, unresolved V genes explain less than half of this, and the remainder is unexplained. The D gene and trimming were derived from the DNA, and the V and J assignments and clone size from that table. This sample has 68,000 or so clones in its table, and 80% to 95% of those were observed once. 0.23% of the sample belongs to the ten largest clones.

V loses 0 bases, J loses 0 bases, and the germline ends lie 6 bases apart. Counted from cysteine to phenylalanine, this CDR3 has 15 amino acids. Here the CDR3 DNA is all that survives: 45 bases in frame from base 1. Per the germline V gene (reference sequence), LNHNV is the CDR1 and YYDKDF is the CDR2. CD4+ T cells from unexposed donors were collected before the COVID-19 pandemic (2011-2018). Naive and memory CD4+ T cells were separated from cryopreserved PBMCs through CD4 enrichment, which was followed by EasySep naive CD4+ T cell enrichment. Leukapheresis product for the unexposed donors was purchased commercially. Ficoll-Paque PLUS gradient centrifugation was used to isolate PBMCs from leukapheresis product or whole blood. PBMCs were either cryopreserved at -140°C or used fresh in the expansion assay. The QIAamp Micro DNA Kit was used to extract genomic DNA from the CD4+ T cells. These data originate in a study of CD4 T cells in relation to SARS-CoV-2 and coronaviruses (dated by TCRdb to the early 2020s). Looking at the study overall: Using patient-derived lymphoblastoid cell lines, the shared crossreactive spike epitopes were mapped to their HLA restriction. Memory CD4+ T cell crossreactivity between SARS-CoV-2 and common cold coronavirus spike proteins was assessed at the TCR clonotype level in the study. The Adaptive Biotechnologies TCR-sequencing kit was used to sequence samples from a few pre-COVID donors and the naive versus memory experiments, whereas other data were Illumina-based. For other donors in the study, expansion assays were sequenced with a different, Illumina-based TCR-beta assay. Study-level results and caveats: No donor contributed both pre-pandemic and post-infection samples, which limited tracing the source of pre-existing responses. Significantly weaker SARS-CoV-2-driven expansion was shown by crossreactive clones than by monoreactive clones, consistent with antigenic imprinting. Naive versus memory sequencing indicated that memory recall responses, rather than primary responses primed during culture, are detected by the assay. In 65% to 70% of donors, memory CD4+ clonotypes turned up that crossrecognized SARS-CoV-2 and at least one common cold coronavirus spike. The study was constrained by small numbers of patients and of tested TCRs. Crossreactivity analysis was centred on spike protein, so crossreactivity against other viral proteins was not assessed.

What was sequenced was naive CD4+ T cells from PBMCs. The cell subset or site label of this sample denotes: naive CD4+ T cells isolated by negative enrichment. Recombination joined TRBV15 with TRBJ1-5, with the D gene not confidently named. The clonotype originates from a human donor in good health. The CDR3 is CATSRDMYSNQPQHF. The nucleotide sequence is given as TGTGCCACCAGCAGAGATATGTATAGCAATCAGCCCCAGCATTTT.